These 10 T cell receptor beta chains originate from one sample sequenced in a study of cytomegalovirus exposure and HLA in healthy donors. The PCR used 60 Vbeta and 13 Jbeta primers. TCRdb's copy holds only in-frame clones and misses some; the assay was immunoSEQ multiplex PCR. The sample includes about 170,000 clones, more than 80% of them seen just once. The sequenced material came from PBMCs. Receptors originate from a male donor in good health and CMV-seronegative.

The rearrangement links TRBV5-8 to TRBJ1-2; TRBD1 aligns across 8 bases. CDR1 is SGHTS and CDR2 is YDEGEE in the germline V gene. This CDR3 spans 16 amino acids. With V trimmed by 2 bases and J by 0 bases, 6 bases remained unmatched. CDR3 bases: TGTGCCAGCAGCTTACGACAGGGGATAGCTAACTATGGCTACACCTTC. Its protein is CASSLRQGIANYGYTF.

The gene calls are TRBV6-5 and TRBJ2-7; TRBD1 might be the D (6 bases). Germline-derived CDR1 and CDR2 are MNHEY and SVGAGI. The CDR3 consists of 16 residues. Trimming pared 0 bases from V and 5 bases from J, leaving 17 bases between. CDR3 bases: TGTGCCAGCAGTTACTCTAGGGAACAGGGTCTCGACGAGCAGTACTTC. Protein sequence: CASSYSREQGLDEQYF.

The chain combines TRBV27 with TRBJ2-7; 9 bases line up with TRBD1. Germline lookup yields CDR1 MNHEY and CDR2 SMNVEV (reference sequence). V lost 3 bases to trimming and J lost 4 bases; unmatched junction nucleotides: 7. The CDR3 has 15 residues. Here the CDR3 DNA reads TGTGCCAGCAGTTTTCGGACAGGGGTGGGGTACGAGCAGTACTTC. This sequence encodes CASSFRTGVGYEQYF.

J is TRBJ1-2 and V is TRBV28; a weak D match, TRBD1 (5 bases). V was shortened by 8 bases and J by 2 bases, with 21 bases between the two germline ends. The length of the CDR3 is 16 residues. CDR1 and CDR2 from the germline V gene are MDHEN and SYDVKM. In DNA, the CDR3 is TGTGCCAGCGGGGCCCCGGGACTCCATTTCAACTATGGCTACACCTTC. Translating it yields CASGAPGLHFNYGYTF.

Comment on this clone: This sample includes further DNA sequences coding for the same CDR3. V and J are TRBV7-2 and TRBJ2-7; D remains ambiguous. The germline V and J ends were trimmed by 5 bases and 0 bases, with 2 bases remaining between them. This CDR3 region has 11 residues. CDR1 and CDR2 (germline): SGHTA, FQGNSA. CDR3 residues: CASSLSYEQYF. The CDR3 DNA reads as TGTGCCAGCAGCCTCTCCTACGAGCAGTACTTC.

This clone has a handful of counts. V and J are TRBV29-1 and TRBJ2-2; the D gene is possibly TRBD1 (5 bases). V was cut by 6 bases and J by 1 base, with 9 bases left in between. The germline V gene encodes CDR1 SQVTM and CDR2 ANQGSEA. The CDR3 contains 13 residues. The CDR3 DNA follows: TGCAGCGTGGACACAGGGAACACCGGGGAGCTGTTTTTT. Protein product: CSVDTGNTGELFF.

In its sample, this clone was seen once. V gene TRBV7-3 combines with J gene TRBJ2-3; D call uncertain. Trimming took off 1 base at V and 0 bases at J, with 8 bases between the two ends. The CDR3 consists of 15 residues. Looked up from germline, CDR1 is SGHTA and CDR2 is FQGTGA. CDR3 sequence reads: CASSLIHSSTDTQYF. CDR3 in DNA: TGTGCCAGCAGCTTAATCCACAGTAGCACAGATACGCAGTATTTT.

The V and J genes are TRBV11-2 and TRBJ2-3; tentative D call: TRBD2 (5 bases). Trimming pared 2 bases from V and 0 bases from J, leaving 18 bases between. CDR1 and CDR2 (germline): SGHAT, FQNNGV. The CDR3 extends over 18 amino acids. The CDR3 loop reads CASSLSGRVGASTDTQYF. Written as DNA, the CDR3 is TGTGCCAGCAGCTTATCCGGACGCGTGGGAGCGAGCACAGATACGCAGTATTTT.

The genes are TRBV9 and TRBJ2-3, with a weak D call TRBD1 (6 bases). CDR1 and CDR2 (germline): SGDLS, YYNGEE. Trimming removed 5 bases at V and 8 bases at J, with 18 bases between. This CDR3 has 14 residues. CDR3 in DNA: TGTGCCAGCAGTGAGCAGGGGACACAAGGTACGCAGTATTTT. Its translation is CASSEQGTQGTQYF.

The CDR3 loop reads CASSLGLTLSGSELRNEQFF. CDR3 bases: TGCGCCAGCAGCTTGGGTCTCACGTTAAGCGGGAGCGAACTACGCAATGAGCAGTTCTTC. V usage is TRBV5-1 and J usage is TRBJ2-1; 8 bases match TRBD2. CDR3 length: 20 amino acids. The germline CDR1 and CDR2 sequences are SGHRS and YFSETQ. The trim removed 0 bases at V and 6 bases at J, leaving 20 bases unmatched.